Shown below are 18 T cell receptor beta chains from a single sample sequenced in a study of OX40 agonist ivuxolimab in advanced cancers. Measured with immunoSEQ multiplex PCR; TCRdb has only the in-frame clones, and not every one. Of 60,000 to 85,000 clones listed, about 82% are singletons. The material was CD4+ or CD8+ T cells sorted from blood, obtained in a trial of the OX40 agonist ivuxolimab. Receptors were obtained from an adult with an advanced solid tumor such as melanoma, head and neck, liver or kidney cancer.

This clone was detected only once. The gene calls are TRBV5-1 and TRBJ1-2; 8 bases fit TRBD1. CDR3 length equals 12 residues. The junction had 1 base not matched to a gene; V was cut back by 2 bases and J by 7 bases. Germline V gene data show CDR1 as SGHRS and CDR2 as YFSETQ. CDR3: CASSFTGGGYTF. Written as DNA, the CDR3 is TGCGCCAGCAGCTTTACAGGGGGTGGCTACACCTTC.

The CDR3 is CASSVGELARQETQYF. DNA for the CDR3: TGTGCCAGCAGCGTAGGGGAACTAGCGCGACAAGAGACCCAGTACTTC. The V gene is TRBV9, the J gene TRBJ2-5, with TRBD2 matching 7 bases. Germline V gene lookup returns CDR1 SGDLS and CDR2 YYNGEE. Trimming removed 0 bases from V and 2 bases from J; junction bases left unmatched: 7. The CDR3 totals 16 residues.

V gene TRBV7-8 combines with J gene TRBJ1-1, with D perhaps TRBD1 (6 bases). The CDR3 loop spans 16 amino acids. The V gene lost 4 bases and the J gene lost 9 bases, with 24 bases spanning the gap. CDR1 SGHVS and CDR2 FQNEAQ come from the germline V gene. This chain's CDR3 is CASSSDRSSLRVKAFF. The CDR3 DNA sequence: TGTGCCAGCAGCTCAGACAGGTCTAGCTTGCGTGTGAAAGCTTTCTTT.

J is TRBJ2-1 and V is TRBV6-1, with 7 bases fitting TRBD1. Germline CDR1 is MNHNS and CDR2 is SASEGT. This CDR3 is 18 amino acids long. Trimming cost V 2 bases and J 7 bases; bases outside gene matches: 17. The chain's CDR3 is CASSETLTSGTAINEQFF. The CDR3, as DNA: TGTGCCAGCAGTGAAACCCTAACCTCCGGGACAGCCATTAATGAGCAGTTCTTC.

This sequence joins TRBV10-3 and TRBJ2-2; 8 positions agree with TRBD2. CDR1 is ENHRY, CDR2 SYGVKD, per germline. With V trimmed by 2 bases and J by 4 bases, 3 bases remained unmatched. The CDR3 length is 15 residues. CDR3 protein: CAISEGSGVTGELFF. As DNA, the CDR3 is TGTGCCATCAGTGAGGGTAGCGGGGTCACCGGGGAGCTGTTTTTT.

This chain links TRBV7-3 with TRBJ2-1; 12 bases match TRBD2. The CDR3 length is 20 residues. Germline V gene data show CDR1 as SGHTA and CDR2 as FQGTGA. The V and J ends lost 5 bases and 3 bases, in that order; junction bases with no gene match: 17. In DNA form, the CDR3 reads TGTGCCAGCAGCCGATCCCCCCCCGGTCTAGCGGGGGGGCTCTACAATGAGCAGTTCTTC. This sequence encodes CASSRSPPGLAGGLYNEQFF.

The chain combines TRBV2 with TRBJ2-4; D tentatively reads TRBD1 or TRBD2 (5 bases each). Germline V CDR1 and CDR2: SNHLY, FYNNEI. Trimming shortened V by 7 bases and J by 0 bases, and 13 bases separated the two germline ends. The CDR3 extends over 15 amino acids. CDR3 nucleotide sequence: TGTGCCAGCATCGTAACGGGGCTAGCCAAAAACATTCAGTACTTC. As protein: CASIVTGLAKNIQYF.

This clone has only one observation. CDR3 sequence (DNA): TGTGCCAGCAGCCGGGAAGGACAGGGGCCGAGGGAGCAGTACTTC. This codes for CASSREGQGPREQYF. V gene TRBV9 combines with J gene TRBJ2-7; 9 bases agree with TRBD1. The CDR3 has 15 amino acids. Germline CDR1 reads SGDLS; CDR2 reads YYNGEE. V was clipped by 4 bases and J by 7 bases; unmatched bases: 12.

The chain couples TRBV28 to TRBJ1-2; the D is unclear. V lost 2 bases and J lost 7, with 8 bases in between. The CDR3 spans 12 residues. Germline-derived CDR1 and CDR2 are MDHEN and SYDVKM. In DNA, the CDR3 is TGTGCCAGCAGTTTAGAGGTTGGTGGCTACACCTTC. This encodes CASSLEVGGYTF.

The V and J genes are TRBV5-8 and TRBJ2-7, with 12 bases aligning to TRBD2. CDR1 and CDR2 (germline): SGHTS, YDEGEE. The CDR3 consists of 16 residues. V lost 4 bases and J lost 4; bases outside the gene matches: 9. CDR3 nucleotide sequence: TGTGCCAGCAGCCATACTAGCGGGGGGATACAATACGAGCAGTACTTC. Translating gives CASSHTSGGIQYEQYF. Full variable domain (missing parts from reference TRBV5-8 and TRBJ2-7): EAGVTQSPTHLIKTRGQQATLRCSPISGHTSVYWYQQALGLGLQFLLWYDEGEERNRGNFPPRFSGRQFPNYSSELNVNALELEDSALYLCASSHTSGGIQYEQYFGPGTRLTVT.

The V and J genes are TRBV6-5 and TRBJ2-7, with no clear D. Trimming removed 4 bases from V and 4 bases from J, with 8 bases in between. Germline assignment: CDR1 MNHEY and CDR2 SVGAGI. The CDR3 has 12 residues. CDR3 sequence reads: CASSLDGYEQYF. In DNA form, the CDR3 reads TGTGCCAGCAGTTTGGACGGGTACGAGCAGTACTTC.

This clone has just one count. V usage is TRBV5-8 and J usage is TRBJ2-3, with D unclear. Per germline, CDR1 SGHTS and CDR2 YDEGEE. The V end lost 3 bases, the J end lost 6 bases, and 11 bases lay between the germline ends. This CDR3 has 13 residues. CDR3 in amino acids: CASSSTGVDTQYF. The CDR3 nucleotides are TGTGCCAGCAGCTCAACTGGGGTGGATACGCAGTATTTT.

The chain uses TRBV5-1 and TRBJ1-1; 7 bases line up with TRBD1. The CDR3 totals 16 residues. The ends lost 4 bases at V and 0 bases at J; junction bases unmatched: 9. Germline assignment: CDR1 SGHRS and CDR2 YFSETQ. In DNA, the CDR3 is TGCGCCAGCAGCCCCTCGGGACAGACAATGAACACTGAAGCTTTCTTT. Protein product: CASSPSGQTMNTEAFF.

J is TRBJ1-6 and V is TRBV5-8; D perhaps matches TRBD1 (5 bases). The CDR3 totals 14 residues. The V end lost 2 bases, the J end lost 8 bases, and 11 bases lay between the germline ends. Germline-derived CDR1 and CDR2 are SGHTS and YDEGEE. The CDR3 sequence: CASSFGAMDSPLHF. The CDR3 DNA follows: TGTGCCAGCAGCTTTGGGGCGATGGATTCACCCCTCCACTTT. The full variable domain, in which reference TRBV5-8 and TRBJ1-6 provide the parts outside the CDR3, is EAGVTQSPTHLIKTRGQQATLRCSPISGHTSVYWYQQALGLGLQFLLWYDEGEERNRGNFPPRFSGRQFPNYSSELNVNALELEDSALYLCASSFGAMDSPLHFGNGTRLTVT.

The J gene is TRBJ2-2, the V gene TRBV5-6; unclear D gene. The ends were cut back, 1 base at V and 0 bases at J, with 7 bases in the middle. The germline V gene has CDR1 SGHDT and CDR2 YYEEEE. The CDR3 runs to 15 residues. The CDR3 nucleotides are TGTGCCAGCAGCTTGAGGATGACGAACACCGGGGAGCTGTTTTTT. It encodes CASSLRMTNTGELFF.

The sample holds one count of this clone. The chain couples TRBV7-2 to TRBJ2-5, with D uncertain. V was cut by 5 bases and J by 4 bases, with 11 bases left in between. CDR3 length: 13 amino acids. Germline-derived CDR1 and CDR2 are SGHTA and FQGNSA. The CDR3 protein is CASSPWVGETQYF. In DNA, the CDR3 is TGTGCCAGCAGCCCGTGGGTTGGAGAGACCCAGTACTTC.

The rearrangement links TRBV7-9 to TRBJ1-5; perhaps TRBD1 as D (6 bases). The CDR3 length is 14 residues. V was clipped by 4 bases and J by 4 bases, with 11 bases between them. The germline gives CDR1 SEHNR, CDR2 FQNEAQ (reference sequence). The CDR3 loop reads CASSSDRPNQPQHF. The CDR3, as DNA: TGTGCCAGCAGCTCGGACAGACCTAATCAGCCCCAGCATTTT.

This chain joins TRBV9 and TRBJ2-1; 11 bases fit TRBD2. The germline gives CDR1 SGDLS, CDR2 YYNGEE. CDR3 size: 16 residues. The ends lost 2 bases at V and 3 bases at J; junction bases unmatched: 4. CDR3 region: CASSVGTSGHYNEQFF. The CDR3 region has the DNA TGTGCCAGCAGCGTCGGGACTAGCGGCCACTACAATGAGCAGTTCTTC.